This TCR beta chain derives from a study of radiation and T cells in renal cell carcinoma. The time point: blood 4 weeks post-SBRT, at nephrectomy. Sample treatment: 15 Gy SBRT to primary tumor, nephrectomy 4 weeks later. The study, taken as a whole, reports: Baseline intratumoral clonotype presence is unknown without pretreatment biopsies. In blood, top tumor clones expanded by 2 weeks, shrinking by 4.

Notes on this clone: Its antigen remains unknown. Mismatch with germline at one junction end may stem from a read error.

Generated by immunoSEQ multiplex PCR, the TCRdb table keeps only in-frame clones and is missing some. This table has around 170,000 clones, around 89% appearing once. This CDR3 is built from 13 residues. CDR1 and CDR2 (germline): SGHTA, FQGNSA. The sequencing here drew on blood, taken from a patient whose treatment included radiotherapy and nephrectomy. This chain connects TRBV7-2 to TRBJ2-5, with TRBD1 matching 7 bases. This sequence originates from a woman between 45 and 65 years old with renal cell carcinoma. CDR3 DNA: TGTGCCAGCAGCTTAGATCGAACAGGGGCCTCTAACTTC. This translates into CASSLDRTGASNF.